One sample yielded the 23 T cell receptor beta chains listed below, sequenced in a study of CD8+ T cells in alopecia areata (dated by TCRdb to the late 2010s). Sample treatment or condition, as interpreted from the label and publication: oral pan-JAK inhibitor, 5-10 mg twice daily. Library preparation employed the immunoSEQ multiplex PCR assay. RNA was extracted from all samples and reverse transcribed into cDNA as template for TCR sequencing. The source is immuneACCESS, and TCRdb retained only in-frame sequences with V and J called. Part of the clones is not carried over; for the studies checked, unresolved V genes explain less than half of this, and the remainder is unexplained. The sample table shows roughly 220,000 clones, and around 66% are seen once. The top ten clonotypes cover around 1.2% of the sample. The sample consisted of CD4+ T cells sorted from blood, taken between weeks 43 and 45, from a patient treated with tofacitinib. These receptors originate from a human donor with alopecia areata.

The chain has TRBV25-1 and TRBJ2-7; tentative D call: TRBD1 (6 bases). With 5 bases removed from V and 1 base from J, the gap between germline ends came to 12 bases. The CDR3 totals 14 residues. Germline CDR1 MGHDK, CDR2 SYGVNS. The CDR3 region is CASSLDRPSYEQYF. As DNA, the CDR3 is TGTGCCAGCAGTTTGGACAGACCATCCTACGAGCAGTACTTC.

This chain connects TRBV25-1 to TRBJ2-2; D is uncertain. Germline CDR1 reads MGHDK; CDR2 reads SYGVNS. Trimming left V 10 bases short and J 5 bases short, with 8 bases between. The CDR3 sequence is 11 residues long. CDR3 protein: CATTRTGELFF. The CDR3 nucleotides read TGTGCCACCACCCGGACCGGGGAGCTGTTTTTT.

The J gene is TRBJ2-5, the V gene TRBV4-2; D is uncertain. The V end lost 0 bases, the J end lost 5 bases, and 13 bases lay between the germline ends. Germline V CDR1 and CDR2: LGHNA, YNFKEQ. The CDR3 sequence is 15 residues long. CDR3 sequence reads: CASSQEGPPAETQYF. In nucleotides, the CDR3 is TGTGCCAGCAGCCAAGAGGGCCCCCCGGCGGAGACCCAGTACTTC.

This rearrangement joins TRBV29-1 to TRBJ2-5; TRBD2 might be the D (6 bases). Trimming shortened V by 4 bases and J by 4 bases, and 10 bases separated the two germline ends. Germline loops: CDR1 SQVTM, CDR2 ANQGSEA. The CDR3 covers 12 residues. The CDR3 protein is CSVGGGAETQYF. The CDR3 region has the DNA TGCAGCGTTGGGGGCGGGGCAGAGACCCAGTACTTC.

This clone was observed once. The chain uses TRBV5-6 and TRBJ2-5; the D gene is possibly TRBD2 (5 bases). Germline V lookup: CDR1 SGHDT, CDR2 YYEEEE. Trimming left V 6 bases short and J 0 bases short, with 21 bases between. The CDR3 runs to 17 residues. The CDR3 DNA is TGTGCCAGCACCACGTCGGTAGCGACTTTGTACCAAGAGACCCAGTACTTC. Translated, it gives CASTTSVATLYQETQYF.

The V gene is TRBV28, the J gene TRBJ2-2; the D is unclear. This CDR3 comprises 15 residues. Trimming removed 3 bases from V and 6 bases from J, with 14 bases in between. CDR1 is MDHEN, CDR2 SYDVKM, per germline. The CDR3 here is CASSLAALSPGELFF. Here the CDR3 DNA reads TGTGCCAGCAGTTTGGCAGCGCTCAGCCCCGGGGAGCTGTTTTTT.

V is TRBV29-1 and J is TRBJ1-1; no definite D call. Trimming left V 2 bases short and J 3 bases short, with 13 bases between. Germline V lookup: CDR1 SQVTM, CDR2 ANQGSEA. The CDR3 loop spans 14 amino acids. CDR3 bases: TGCAGCGTTGAACTGTGGCTGAGCCACACTGAAGCTTTCTTT. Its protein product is CSVELWLSHTEAFF. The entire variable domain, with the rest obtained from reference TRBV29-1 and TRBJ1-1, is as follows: SAVISQKPSRDICQRGTSLTIQCQVDSQVTMMFWYRQQPGQSLTLIATANQGSEATYESGFVIDKFPISRPNLTFSTLTVSNMSPEDSSIYLCSVELWLSHTEAFFGQGTRLTVV.

For the CDR3, the DNA is TGTGCCAGCAGTCCGAGACAGACCTACGAGCAGTACTTC. Translating gives CASSPRQTYEQYF. This sequence joins TRBV6-6 and TRBJ2-7, with a possible D match to TRBD1 (5 bases). CDR1 is MNHNY and CDR2 is SVGAGI in the germline V gene (reference sequence). The CDR3 consists of 13 residues. Trimming took off 5 bases at V and 2 bases at J, with 10 bases between the two ends.

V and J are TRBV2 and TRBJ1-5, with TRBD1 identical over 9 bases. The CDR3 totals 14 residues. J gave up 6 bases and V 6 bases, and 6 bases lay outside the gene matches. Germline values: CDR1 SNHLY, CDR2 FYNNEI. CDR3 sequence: CASSETGGSQPQHF. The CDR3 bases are TGTGCCAGCAGCGAAACAGGGGGCTCTCAGCCCCAGCATTTT.

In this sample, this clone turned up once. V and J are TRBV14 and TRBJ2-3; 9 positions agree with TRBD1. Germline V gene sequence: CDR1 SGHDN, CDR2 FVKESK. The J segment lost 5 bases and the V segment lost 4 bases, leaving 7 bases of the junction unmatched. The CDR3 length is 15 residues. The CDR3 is CASSLLGQGIDTQYF. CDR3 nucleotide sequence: TGTGCCAGCAGCCTACTGGGACAGGGAATAGATACGCAGTATTTT.

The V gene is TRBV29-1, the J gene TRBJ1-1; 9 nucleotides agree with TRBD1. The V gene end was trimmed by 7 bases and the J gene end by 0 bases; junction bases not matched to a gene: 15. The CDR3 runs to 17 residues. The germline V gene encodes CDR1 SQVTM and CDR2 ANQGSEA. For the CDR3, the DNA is TGCAGCGCCAAACCGGGACAGGGAAGGAAGGTGAACACTGAAGCTTTCTTT. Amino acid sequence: CSAKPGQGRKVNTEAFF.

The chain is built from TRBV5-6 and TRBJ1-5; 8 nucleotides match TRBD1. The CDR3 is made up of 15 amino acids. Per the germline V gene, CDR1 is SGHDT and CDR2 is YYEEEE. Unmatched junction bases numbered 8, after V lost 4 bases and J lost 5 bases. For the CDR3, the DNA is TGTGCCAGCAGCCGGCGGACAGGGTTTTATCAGCCCCAGCATTTT. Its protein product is CASSRRTGFYQPQHF.

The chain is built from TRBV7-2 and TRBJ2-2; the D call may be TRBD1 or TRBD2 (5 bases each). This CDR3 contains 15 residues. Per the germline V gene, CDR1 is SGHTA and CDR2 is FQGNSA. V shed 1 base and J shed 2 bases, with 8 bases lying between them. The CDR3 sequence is CASSLGGTNTGELFF. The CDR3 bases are TGTGCCAGCAGCTTAGGAGGGACCAACACCGGGGAGCTGTTTTTT. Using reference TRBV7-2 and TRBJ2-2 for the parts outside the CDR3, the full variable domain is GAGVSQSPSNKVTEKGKDVELRCDPISGHTALYWYRQSLGQGLEFLIYFQGNSAPDKSGLPSDRFSAERTGGSVSTLTIQRTQQEDSAVYLCASSLGGTNTGELFFGEGSRLTVL.

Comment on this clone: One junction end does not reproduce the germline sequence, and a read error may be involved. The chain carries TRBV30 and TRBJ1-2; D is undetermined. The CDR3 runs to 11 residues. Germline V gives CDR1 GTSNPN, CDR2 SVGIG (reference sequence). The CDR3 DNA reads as TGTGCCTGGAGAGATAGTCAAGGCTACGCCTTC. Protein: CAWRDSQGYAF.

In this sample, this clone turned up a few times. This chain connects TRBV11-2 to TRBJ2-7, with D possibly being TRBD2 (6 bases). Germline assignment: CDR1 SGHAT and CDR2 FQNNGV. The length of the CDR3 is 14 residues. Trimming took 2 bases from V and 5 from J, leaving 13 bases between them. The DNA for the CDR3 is TGTGCCAGCAGCTTATCCGGGGGAATAAACGAGCAGTACTTC. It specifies CASSLSGGINEQYF.

CDR3 protein: CASSPSPPSTGDYGYTF. For the CDR3, the DNA is TGTGCCAGCAGCCCCTCACCACCCTCGACAGGGGACTATGGCTACACCTTC. J is TRBJ1-2 and V is TRBV7-8; 8 nucleotides line up with TRBD1. Trimming took 5 bases from V and 3 from J; bases not matched to a gene: 14. CDR3 length equals 17 residues. Germline loops: CDR1 SGHVS, CDR2 FQNEAQ.

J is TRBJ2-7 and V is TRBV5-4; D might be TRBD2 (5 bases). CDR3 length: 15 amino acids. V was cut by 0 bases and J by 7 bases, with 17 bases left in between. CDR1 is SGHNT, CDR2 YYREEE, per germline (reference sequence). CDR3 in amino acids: CASSLGAGTSGEQYF. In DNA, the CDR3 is TGTGCCAGCAGCTTGGGAGCAGGCACCTCGGGGGAGCAGTACTTC.

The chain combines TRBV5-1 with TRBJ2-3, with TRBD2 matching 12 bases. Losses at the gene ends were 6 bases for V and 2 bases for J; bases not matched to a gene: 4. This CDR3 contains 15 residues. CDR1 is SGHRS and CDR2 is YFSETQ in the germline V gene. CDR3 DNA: TGCGCCAGCAAAACTAGCGGGGGGCCCACAGATACGCAGTATTTT. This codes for CASKTSGGPTDTQYF.

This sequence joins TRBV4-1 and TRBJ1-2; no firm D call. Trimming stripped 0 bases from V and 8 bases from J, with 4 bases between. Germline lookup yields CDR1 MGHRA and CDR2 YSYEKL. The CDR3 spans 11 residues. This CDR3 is CASSQDRGYTF. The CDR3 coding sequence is TGCGCCAGCAGCCAAGATAGGGGCTACACCTTC.

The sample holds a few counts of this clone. The CDR3 region is CASSQAQGSGSLAKNIQYF. In DNA, the CDR3 is TGCGCCAGCAGCCAAGCACAGGGTTCTGGGTCACTAGCCAAAAACATTCAGTACTTC. The chain couples TRBV4-3 to TRBJ2-4; a possible D gene is TRBD1 (6 bases). The CDR3 is made up of 19 amino acids. Trimming stripped 1 base from V and 0 bases from J, with 19 bases between. Germline lookup yields CDR1 LGHNA and CDR2 YSLEER.

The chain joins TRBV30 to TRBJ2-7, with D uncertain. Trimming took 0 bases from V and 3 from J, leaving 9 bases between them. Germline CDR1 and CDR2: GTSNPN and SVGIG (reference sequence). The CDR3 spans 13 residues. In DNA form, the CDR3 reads TGTGCCTGGAGTGTTCAGCCGTACTACGAGCAGTACTTC. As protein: CAWSVQPYYEQYF.

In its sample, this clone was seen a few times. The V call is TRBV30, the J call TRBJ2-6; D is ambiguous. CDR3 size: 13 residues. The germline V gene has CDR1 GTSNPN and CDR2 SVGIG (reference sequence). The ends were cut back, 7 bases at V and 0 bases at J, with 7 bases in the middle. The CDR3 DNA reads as TGTGCCTCTAGAGTCTCTGGGGCCAACGTCCTGACTTTC. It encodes CASRVSGANVLTF.

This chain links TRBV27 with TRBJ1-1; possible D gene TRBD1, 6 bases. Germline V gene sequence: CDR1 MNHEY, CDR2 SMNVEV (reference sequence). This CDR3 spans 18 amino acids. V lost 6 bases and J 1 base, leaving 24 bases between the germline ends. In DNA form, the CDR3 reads TGTGCCAGCAGCAAACAGGGAAATGGAGTTTACCCGAACACTGAAGCTTTCTTT. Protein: CASSKQGNGVYPNTEAFF.